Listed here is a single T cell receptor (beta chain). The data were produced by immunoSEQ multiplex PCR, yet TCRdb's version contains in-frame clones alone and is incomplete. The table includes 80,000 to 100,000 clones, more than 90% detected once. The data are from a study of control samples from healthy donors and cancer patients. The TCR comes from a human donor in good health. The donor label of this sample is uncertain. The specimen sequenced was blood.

CDR3 sequence (DNA): TGTGCCAGCAGCCCCATGGGGGCGACACGGGGGCGCGGAAACACCATATATTTT. This encodes CASSPMGATRGRGNTIYF. The V call is TRBV3-1 (or the pseudogene TRBV3-2), the J call TRBJ1-3, with a tentative D call TRBD1 (6 bases). This CDR3 is 18 amino acids long. Germline V lookup: CDR1 LGHDT, CDR2 YNNKEL (reference sequence). V was pared by 4 bases and J by 4 bases, with 23 bases between.